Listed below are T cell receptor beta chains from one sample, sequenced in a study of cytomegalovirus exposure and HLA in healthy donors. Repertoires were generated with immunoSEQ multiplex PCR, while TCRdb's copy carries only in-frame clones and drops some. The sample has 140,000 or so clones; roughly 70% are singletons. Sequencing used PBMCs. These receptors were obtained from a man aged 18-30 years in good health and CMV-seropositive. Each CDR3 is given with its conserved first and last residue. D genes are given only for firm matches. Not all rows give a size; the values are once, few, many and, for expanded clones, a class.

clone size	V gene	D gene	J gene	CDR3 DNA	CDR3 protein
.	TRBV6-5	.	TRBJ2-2	TGTGCCAGCAGTTACGGACAGAATCAGGGGGAGCTGTTTTTT	CASSYGQNQGELFF
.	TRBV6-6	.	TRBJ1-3	TGTGCCAGCATCCACAGGGAAGGGACTGGAAACACCATATATTTT	CASIHREGTGNTIYF
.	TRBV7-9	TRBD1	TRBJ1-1	TGTGCCAGCAGCTTTCAGGGGGACACTGAAGCTTTCTTT	CASSFQGDTEAFF
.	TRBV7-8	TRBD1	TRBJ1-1	TGTGCCAGCAGCGCCCTGGGACAGGGTTCGGAAGCTTTCTTT	CASSALGQGSEAFF
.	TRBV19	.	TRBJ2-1	TGTGCCAGTAGTCCATACCCAACGGGATACAATGAGCAGTTCTTC	CASSPYPTGYNEQFF
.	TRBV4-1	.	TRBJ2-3	TGCGCCAGCAGCCAATCCGGGATCAGCACAGATACGCAGTATTTT	CASSQSGISTDTQYF
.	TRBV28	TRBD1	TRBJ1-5	TGTGCCAGCAGTACCGGACAGGGTGGGATATTGGGCAATCAGCCCCAGCATTTT	CASSTGQGGILGNQPQHF
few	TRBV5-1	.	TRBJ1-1	TGCGCCAGCAGCTTTTCGGTCAGGGGTGGCACTGAAGCTTTCTTT	CASSFSVRGGTEAFF
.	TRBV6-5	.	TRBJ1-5	TGTGCCAGCACTCCACCAGGAGGTGGTCAGCCCCAGCATTTT	CASTPPGGGQPQHF
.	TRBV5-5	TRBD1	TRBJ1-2	TGTGCCAGCAGCCGGACAGGGGACGTAGGCTACACCTTC	CASSRTGDVGYTF
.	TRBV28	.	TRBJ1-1	TGTGCCAGCAGTGAGGGTAGAACTGAAGCTTTCTTT	CASSEGRTEAFF
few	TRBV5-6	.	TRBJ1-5	TGTGCCAGCAGCTTTACAGGGAATCAGCCCCAGCATTTT	CASSFTGNQPQHF
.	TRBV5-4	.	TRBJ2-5	TGTGCCAGCCACCTGGGGGGCCAAGAGACCCAGTACTTC	CASHLGGQETQYF
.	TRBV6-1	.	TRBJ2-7	TGTGCCAGCAGGGAGGCGGGGCAGGAAGAGCAGTACTTC	CASREAGQEEQYF
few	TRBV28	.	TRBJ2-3	TGTGCCAGCAGGGGGGGACTTTTGCCTCCCCATTTT	CASRGGLLPPHF
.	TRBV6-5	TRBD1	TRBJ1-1	TGTGCCAGCAGGGGGACAGTTAGCACTGAAGCTTTCTTT	CASRGTVSTEAFF
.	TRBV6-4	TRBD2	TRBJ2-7	TGTGCCAGCAGTGAGACTAGCGGGAGCTCCTACGAGCAGTACTTC	CASSETSGSSYEQYF
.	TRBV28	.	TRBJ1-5	TGTGCCAGCAGTTTGGGGGGGAGCAATCAGCCCCAGCATTTT	CASSLGGSNQPQHF
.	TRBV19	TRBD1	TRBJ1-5	TGTGCCAGTACCCCGACAGGGGATAGCAATCAGCCCCAGCATTTT	CASTPTGDSNQPQHF
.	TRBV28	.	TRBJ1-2	TGTGCCAGCAGTCCAGGTCCACGCGGCTACACCTTC	CASSPGPRGYTF
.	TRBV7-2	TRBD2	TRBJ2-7	TGTGCCAGCAGCCCAGTAGGGACTAGCGGCTCCTACGAGCAGTACTTC	CASSPVGTSGSYEQYF
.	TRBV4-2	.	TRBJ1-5	TGTGCCAGCAGCCAATTCCATAGGGGTAGAATTCAGCCCCAGCATTTT	CASSQFHRGRIQPQHF
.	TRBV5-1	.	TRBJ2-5	TGCGCCAGCTCACGGGGAAGAGGCGAGACCCAGTACTTC	CASSRGRGETQYF
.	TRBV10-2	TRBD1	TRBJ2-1	TGCGCCAGCAGCCTACTTGGGACAGGAAACAATGAGCAGTTCTTC	CASSLLGTGNNEQFF
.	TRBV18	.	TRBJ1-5	TGTGCCAGCTCACCCCATAAACACCAGCCCCAGCATTTT	CASSPHKHQPQHF
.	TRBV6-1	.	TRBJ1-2	TGTGCCAGCAGTGAACTCGGACATCGTCCTAACTATGGCTACACCTTC	CASSELGHRPNYGYTF
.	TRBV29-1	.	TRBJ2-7	TGCAGCGTTGGTGGAGGGTCCTACGAGCAGTACTTC	CSVGGGSYEQYF
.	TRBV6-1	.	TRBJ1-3	TGTGCCAGCAGTGCTCCGGGGTTTGGTGCTGGAAACACCATATATTTT	CASSAPGFGAGNTIYF
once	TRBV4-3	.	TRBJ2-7	TGCGCCAGCAGCCGCGAGGTAGGACAGCACTACGAGCAGTACTTC	CASSREVGQHYEQYF
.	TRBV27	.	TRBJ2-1	TGTGCCAGCACCGGCTTTTCGGGTAATGAGCAGTTCTTC	CASTGFSGNEQFF
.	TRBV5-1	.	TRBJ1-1	TGCGCCAGCAGTTCATGGGAGACTGAAGCTTTCTTC	CASSSWETEAFF
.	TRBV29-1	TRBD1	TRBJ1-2	TGCAGCGTAGATACAGGGGACTATGGCTACACCTTC	CSVDTGDYGYTF
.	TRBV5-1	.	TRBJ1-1	TGCGCCAGCAGCGTGAGAGGGAACACTGAAGCTTTCTTT	CASSVRGNTEAFF
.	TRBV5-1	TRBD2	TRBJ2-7	TGCGCCAGCAGCTTCGACGGGACTAGAGGCTACGAGCAGTACTTC	CASSFDGTRGYEQYF
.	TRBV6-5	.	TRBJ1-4	TGTGCCAGCAGTTACTCGAGTCAGGGGATAGGAAAACTGTTTTTT	CASSYSSQGIGKLFF
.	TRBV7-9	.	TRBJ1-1	TGTGCCAGCAGCTTAGTGCAGGGGACAACTGAAGCTTTCTTT	CASSLVQGTTEAFF
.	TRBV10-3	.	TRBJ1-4	TGTGCCATCAGTGAGCCGAATAGCGGGTTAAGTAATGAAAAACTGTTTTTT	CAISEPNSGLSNEKLFF
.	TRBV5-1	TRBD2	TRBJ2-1	TGCGCCAGCAGCGCCATTAGCGGGGGATACAATGAGCAGTTCTTC	CASSAISGGYNEQFF
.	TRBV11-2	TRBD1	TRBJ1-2	TGTGCCAGCAGCTTGACTGGGACAGGGAGGAGCTACACCTTC	CASSLTGTGRSYTF
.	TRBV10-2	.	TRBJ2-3	TGCGCCAGCAGTCCTCGGGTCTTCACAGATACGCAGTATTTT	CASSPRVFTDTQYF
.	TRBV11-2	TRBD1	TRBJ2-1	TGTGCCAGCAGCTTAATACAGGGGGCTGGGAATGAGCAGTTCTTC	CASSLIQGAGNEQFF
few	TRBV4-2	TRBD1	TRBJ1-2	TGTGCCAGCGGGCCCGGGACAGGGGGTTCTATTTACTATGGCTACACCTTC	CASGPGTGGSIYYGYTF
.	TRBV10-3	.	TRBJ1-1	TGTGCCATCAGTGATGTTTCGGCTGAAGCTTTCTTT	CAISDVSAEAFF
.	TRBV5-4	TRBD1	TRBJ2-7	TGTGCCAGCAGCCACGGGACAGTCGAGCAGTACTTC	CASSHGTVEQYF
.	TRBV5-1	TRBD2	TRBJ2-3	TGCGCCAGCAGGGAAACGGGGGGGCTGACAGATACGCAGTATTTT	CASRETGGLTDTQYF
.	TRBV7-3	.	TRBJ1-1	TGTGCCAGCAGCTTAAGGGCAGGGGCCACCACTGAAGCTTTCTTT	CASSLRAGATTEAFF
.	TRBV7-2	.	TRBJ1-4	TGTGCCAGCAGCTTACAGGGGACTAATGAAAAACTGTTTTTT	CASSLQGTNEKLFF
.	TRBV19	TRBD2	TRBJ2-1	TGTGCCAGTAGTTCGGTGGGGCTAGCGGACTACAATGAGCAGTTCTTC	CASSSVGLADYNEQFF
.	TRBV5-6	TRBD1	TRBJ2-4	TGTGCCAGCAGGGCGAACAGGGGTGGCATTCAGTACTTC	CASRANRGGIQYF
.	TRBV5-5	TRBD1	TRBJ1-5	TGTGCCAGCAGCTTTGGACAGGGGGTGCAGCCCCAGCATTTT	CASSFGQGVQPQHF
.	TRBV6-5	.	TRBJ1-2	TGTGCCAGCTATAGGGCGACAGGTGGAAACTATGGCTACACCTTC	CASYRATGGNYGYTF
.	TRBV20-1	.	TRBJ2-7	TGCAGTGCTCCCTGGGCGGGCGAGCAGTACTTC	CSAPWAGEQYF